This entry lists 9 T cell receptor beta chains sequenced from one sample in a study of graft-versus-host responses after intestinal transplantation. The data were produced by immunoSEQ multiplex PCR, yet TCRdb's version contains in-frame clones alone and is incomplete. The sample consists of tens of thousands of clones, almost 95% of them appearing once. The sequencing here drew on PBMCs, taken roughly 260 days after intestinal transplant. The receptors were gathered from a human patient who received an intestinal transplant, so some T cells may come from the graft donor.

J is TRBJ2-7 and V is TRBV5-6, with D perhaps being TRBD1 or TRBD2 (6 bases each). The CDR3 runs to 14 residues. V lost 2 bases and J 6 bases, leaving 15 bases between the germline ends. Germline V gene data show CDR1 as SGHDT and CDR2 as YYEEEE. The CDR3 spells CASSLGGRGGEQYF. The CDR3 nucleotides are TGTGCCAGCAGCTTAGGGGGGCGCGGAGGCGAGCAGTACTTC.

CDR3 sequence (DNA): TGTGCCAGTAGTATAGCTAGCGGGAGCAACTACAATGAGCAGTTCTTC. Its protein is CASSIASGSNYNEQFF. The chain has TRBV19 and TRBJ2-1; the match to TRBD2 covers 10 bases. Trimming took 1 base from V and 3 from J; bases not matched to a gene: 3. Germline CDR1 is LNHDA and CDR2 is SQIVND (reference sequence). This CDR3 has 16 amino acids.

The rearrangement links TRBV25-1 to TRBJ1-5; D perhaps matches TRBD1 (5 bases). This CDR3 has 16 amino acids. CDR1 and CDR2 (germline): MGHDK, SYGVNS. Trimming took 1 base from V and 2 from J, leaving 12 bases between them. Here the CDR3 reads CASSESGGVGNQPQHF. DNA for the CDR3: TGTGCCAGCAGTGAATCGGGGGGAGTCGGCAATCAGCCCCAGCATTTT. Looking up the rest from reference TRBV25-1 and TRBJ1-5 gives the full variable domain: EADIYQTPRYLVIGTGKKITLECSQTMGHDKMYWYQQDPGMELHLIHYSYGVNSTEKGDLSSESTVSRIRTEHFPLTLESARPSHTSQYLCASSESGGVGNQPQHFGDGTRLSIL.

The chain recombines TRBV6-1 with TRBJ1-2; TRBD1 is a possible D gene (5 bases). CDR3 length: 14 amino acids. Germline CDR1 is MNHNS and CDR2 is SASEGT. Between the trimmed V and J ends, which lost 1 base and 2 bases, there was a span of 8 bases. The CDR3 region has the DNA TGTGCCAGCAGTGAAGGGGGGGACAACTATGGCTACACCTTC. It specifies CASSEGGDNYGYTF.

As DNA, the CDR3 is TGTGCCAGCAGTCCACGGGGACGCCCGCCTACCAATTCACCCCTCCACTTT. Translated: CASSPRGRPPTNSPLHF. This chain connects TRBV28 to TRBJ1-6; D might be TRBD1 (5 bases). The V gene's germline CDR1 is MDHEN and CDR2 SYDVKM. Trimming shortened V by 5 bases and J by 7 bases, and 21 bases separated the two germline ends. The CDR3 extends over 17 amino acids.

This clone was observed once. The gene calls are TRBV7-9 and TRBJ2-1; no definite D call. Germline values: CDR1 SEHNR, CDR2 FQNEAQ (reference sequence). Trimming left V 5 bases short and J 5 bases short, with 22 bases between. The CDR3 is 17 residues long. The CDR3, as DNA: TGTGCCAGCAGCGGCCGAGTAGTCCTTTCCCGTAACAATGAGCAGTTCTTC. Protein sequence: CASSGRVVLSRNNEQFF.

J is TRBJ2-7 and V is TRBV28; no definite D call. This CDR3 has 11 amino acids. V was shortened by 5 bases and J by 2 bases, with 4 bases between the two germline ends. The germline CDR1 and CDR2 sequences are MDHEN and SYDVKM. Written as DNA, the CDR3 is TGTGCCAGCAGTGCGACCTACGAGCAGTACTTC. It yields the protein CASSATYEQYF.

This sequence joins TRBV9 and TRBJ2-5; 8 bases match TRBD1. CDR3 size: 15 residues. The junction had 6 bases not matched to a gene; V was cut back by 4 bases and J by 1 base. CDR1 is SGDLS and CDR2 is YYNGEE in the germline V gene. This chain's CDR3 is CASSMTGAPQETQYF. CDR3 coding DNA: TGTGCCAGCAGCATGACAGGGGCCCCCCAAGAGACCCAGTACTTC.

CDR3 residues: CASSQSTSPITGELFF. The CDR3 region has the DNA TGTGCCAGCAGTCAAAGCACTAGCCCCATCACCGGGGAGCTGTTTTTT. The J gene is TRBJ2-2, the V gene TRBV7-9, with D tentatively TRBD2 (6 bases). The CDR3 sequence is 16 residues long. With 6 bases removed from V and 4 bases from J, the gap between germline ends came to 18 bases. CDR1 is SEHNR and CDR2 is FQNEAQ in the germline V gene (reference sequence). Using reference TRBV7-9 and TRBJ2-2 for the parts outside the CDR3, the full variable domain is DTGVSQNPRHKITKRGQNVTFRCDPISEHNRLYWYRQTLGQGPEFLTYFQNEAQLEKSRLLSDRFSAERPKGSFSTLEIQRTEQGDSAMYLCASSQSTSPITGELFFGEGSRLTVL.